These 8 T cell receptor beta chains were all obtained from the same sample, sequenced in a study of T cell responses to AZD1222 COVID-19 vaccine. Sequencing used immunoSEQ multiplex PCR; TCRdb keeps in-frame clones, though not all of them. Of fewer than 200,000 clones listed, around 93% are singletons. Source: peripheral blood, taken on day 0 of AZD1222 vaccination. The receptors were sampled from an adult in good health.

V gene TRBV27 combines with J gene TRBJ2-5, with D unresolved. The germline gives CDR1 MNHEY, CDR2 SMNVEV (reference sequence). Trimming cost V 5 bases and J 2 bases, with 9 bases left between them. The CDR3 is made up of 13 amino acids. CDR3 sequence reads: CASSALAQETQYF. The DNA for the CDR3 is TGTGCCAGCAGTGCCCTGGCTCAAGAGACCCAGTACTTC.

The genes are TRBV28 and TRBJ1-2, with 9 bases that match TRBD1. Germline V gene sequence: CDR1 MDHEN, CDR2 SYDVKM. V was clipped by 5 bases and J by 8 bases; unmatched bases: 12. The CDR3 consists of 15 residues. The CDR3 is CASSPPTGGGKGYTF. The CDR3 nucleotides are TGTGCCAGCAGTCCTCCGACAGGGGGAGGGAAAGGCTACACCTTC.

This clone is a singleton in its sample. This chain links TRBV28 with TRBJ2-7, with D possibly being TRBD1 (6 bases). Per the germline V gene, CDR1 is MDHEN and CDR2 is SYDVKM. Trimming pared 5 bases from V and 3 bases from J, leaving 11 bases between. The CDR3 consists of 13 residues. This CDR3 reads CASSQGLNYEQYF. The CDR3 region has the DNA TGTGCCAGCAGTCAGGGGTTGAACTACGAGCAGTACTTC.

This rearrangement joins TRBV11-2 to TRBJ2-7; TRBD2 matches at 7 bases. The CDR3 runs 14 residues. J gave up 2 bases and V 5 bases, and 6 bases lay outside the gene matches. The germline V gene has CDR1 SGHAT and CDR2 FQNNGV. This CDR3 reads CASSHSSGPYEQYF. CDR3 nucleotides: TGTGCCAGCAGCCATTCTAGCGGTCCCTACGAGCAGTACTTC.

This clone occurred once. The V and J genes are TRBV30 and TRBJ1-1; possibly TRBD1 for D (5 bases). Germline-derived CDR1 and CDR2 are GTSNPN and SVGIG (reference sequence). The CDR3 runs 15 residues. V was shortened by 6 bases and J by 2 bases, with 19 bases between the two germline ends. The CDR3 region is CACTGQGGTNTEAFF. The CDR3 coding sequence is TGTGCCTGTACGGGGCAGGGTGGGACTAACACTGAAGCTTTCTTT.

The chain joins TRBV6-2 or TRBV6-3 to TRBJ1-1; D is undetermined. The CDR3 covers 15 residues. The V end was cut by 0 bases, the J end by 0 bases, with 8 bases between. Per the germline V gene, CDR1 is MNHEY and CDR2 is SVGEGT. The CDR3 loop is CASSYSGSLNTEAFF. CDR3 coding DNA: TGTGCCAGCAGTTACTCGGGGTCCCTGAACACTGAAGCTTTCTTT.

V gene TRBV4-1 combines with J gene TRBJ2-5; D is unclear. Deletions cut 0 bases from V and 4 bases from J, with 6 bases between. Germline values: CDR1 MGHRA, CDR2 YSYEKL. This CDR3 is 13 amino acids long. The CDR3 bases are TGCGCCAGCAGCCAAGAGGACCGAGAGACCCAGTACTTC. It translates to CASSQEDRETQYF.

In the case of this clone: At one end, the junction sequence differs from germline, possibly due to a read error. The V and J genes are TRBV7-6 and TRBJ2-7, with TRBD2 matching 10 bases. The CDR3 runs 14 residues. Germline lookup yields CDR1 SGHVS and CDR2 FNYEAQ. CDR3 region: CASSIAGGSYEQYF. Here the CDR3 DNA reads TGTGCCAGCAGCATAGCGGGAGGTTCCTACGAGCAGTACTTC.